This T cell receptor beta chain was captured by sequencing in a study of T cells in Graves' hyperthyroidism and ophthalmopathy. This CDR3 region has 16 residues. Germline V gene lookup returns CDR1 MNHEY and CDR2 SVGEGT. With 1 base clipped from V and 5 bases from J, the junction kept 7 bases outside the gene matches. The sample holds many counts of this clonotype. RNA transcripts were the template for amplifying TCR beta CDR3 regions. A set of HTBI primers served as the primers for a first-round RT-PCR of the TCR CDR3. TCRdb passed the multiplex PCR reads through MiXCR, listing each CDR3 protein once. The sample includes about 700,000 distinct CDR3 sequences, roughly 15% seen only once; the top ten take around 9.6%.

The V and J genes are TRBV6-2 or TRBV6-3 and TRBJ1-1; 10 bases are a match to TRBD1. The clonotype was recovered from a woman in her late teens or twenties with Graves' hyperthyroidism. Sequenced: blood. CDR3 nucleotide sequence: TGTGCCAGCAGTTACTTATCCCCGGGACAGGGGACTGAAGCTTTCTTT. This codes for CASSYLSPGQGTEAFF.